This TCR beta chain was sequenced during a study of cytomegalovirus exposure and HLA in healthy donors. The PCR employed 60 Vbeta primers together with 13 Jbeta primers. The method was immunoSEQ multiplex PCR; TCRdb's version includes in-frame clones alone and lacks a portion of them. The profile shows around 200,000 clones, 60% to 80% of them singletons. V lost 4 bases, J lost 6 bases, and 16 bases lay in between. The germline gives CDR1 SGHTA, CDR2 FQGNSA. The CDR3 loop spans 14 amino acids. The clonotype comes from a man between 18 and 35 years old in good health and CMV-seronegative. The sample was PBMCs. The gene calls are TRBV7-2 and TRBJ2-7; tentative D call: TRBD2 (7 bases). This CDR3 is CASSSLGGQGEQYF. DNA of the CDR3: TGTGCCAGCAGCTCTCTCGGGGGGCAGGGCGAGCAGTACTTC.